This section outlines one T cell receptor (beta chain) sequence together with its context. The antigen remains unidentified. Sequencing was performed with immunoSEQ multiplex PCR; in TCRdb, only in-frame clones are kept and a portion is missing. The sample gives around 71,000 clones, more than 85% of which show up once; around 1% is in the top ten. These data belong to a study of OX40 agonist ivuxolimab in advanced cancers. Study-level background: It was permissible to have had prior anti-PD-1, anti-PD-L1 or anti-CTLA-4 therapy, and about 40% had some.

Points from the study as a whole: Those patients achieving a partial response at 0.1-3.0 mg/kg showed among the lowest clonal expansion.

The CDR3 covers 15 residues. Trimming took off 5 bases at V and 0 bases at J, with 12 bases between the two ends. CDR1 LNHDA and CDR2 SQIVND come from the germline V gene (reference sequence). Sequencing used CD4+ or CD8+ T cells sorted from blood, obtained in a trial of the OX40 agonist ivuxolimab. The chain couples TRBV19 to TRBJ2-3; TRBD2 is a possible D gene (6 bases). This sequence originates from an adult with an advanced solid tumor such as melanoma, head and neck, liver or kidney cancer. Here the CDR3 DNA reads TGTGCCAGTAGTGATAGCGGAGTTAGCACAGATACGCAGTATTTT. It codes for CASSDSGVSTDTQYF.